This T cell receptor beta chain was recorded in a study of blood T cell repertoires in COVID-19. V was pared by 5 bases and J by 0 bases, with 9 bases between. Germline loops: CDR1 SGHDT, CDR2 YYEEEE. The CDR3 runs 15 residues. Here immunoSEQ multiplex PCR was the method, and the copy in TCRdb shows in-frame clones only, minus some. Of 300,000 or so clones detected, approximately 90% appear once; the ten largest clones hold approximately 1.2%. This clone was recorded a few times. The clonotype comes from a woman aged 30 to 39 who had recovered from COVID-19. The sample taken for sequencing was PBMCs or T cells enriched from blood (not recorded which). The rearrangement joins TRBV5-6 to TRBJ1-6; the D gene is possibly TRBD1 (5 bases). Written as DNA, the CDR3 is TGTGCCAGCAGTCGGGGGATCTCCTATAATTCACCCCTCCACTTT. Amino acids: CASSRGISYNSPLHF.